A selection of T cell receptor beta chains follows, all from one sample in a study of blood T cell repertoires in COVID-19. TCRdb's copy holds only in-frame clones and misses some; the assay was immunoSEQ multiplex PCR. The table records 350,000 to 450,000 clones, more than 80% of them present only once. The sample was peripheral blood. The receptors originated from a man in his forties with acute or convalescent COVID-19. Each CDR3 is given with its conserved first and last residue. Fields, in order: J gene, D gene, clone size, V gene, CDR3 DNA, CDR3 protein. A D gene is named only where the DNA matches it firmly. Rows may omit the clone size; those that give it use once, few, many or a size class.

J: TRBJ1-3
D: TRBD1
size: -
V: TRBV14
DNA: TGTGCCAGCAGCCCATGGGACAGACCCTCTGGAAACACCATATATTTT
CDR3: CASSPWDRPSGNTIYF

J: TRBJ2-2
D: TRBD2
size: -
V: TRBV7-3
DNA: TGTGCCAGCAGCTTATCACCGGGGGGGTACACCGGGGAGCTGTTTTTT
CDR3: CASSLSPGGYTGELFF

J: TRBJ1-5
D: -
size: -
V: TRBV28
DNA: TGTGCCAGCGTAGGGGGGGGCAATCAGCCCCAGCATTTT
CDR3: CASVGGGNQPQHF

J: TRBJ2-7
D: -
size: -
V: TRBV6-1
DNA: TGTGCCAGCAGTGAATGGCTAGCGAGTTCCTACGAGCAGTACTTC
CDR3: CASSEWLASSYEQYF

J: TRBJ2-1
D: -
size: -
V: TRBV7-9
DNA: TGTGCCAGCAGCACCATGACTAGAGTCCCCTACAATGAGCAGTTCTTC
CDR3: CASSTMTRVPYNEQFF

J: TRBJ1-6
D: -
size: -
V: TRBV3-1/TRBV3-2
DNA: TGTGCCAGCAGCCAAGTTACTCGGCCCCTCCACTTT
CDR3: CASSQVTRPLHF

J: TRBJ1-4
D: TRBD1
size: -
V: TRBV4-1
DNA: TGCGCCAGCAGCCAAGTCCGAGGGACAGTTAATGAAAAACTGTTTTTT
CDR3: CASSQVRGTVNEKLFF

J: TRBJ1-1
D: -
size: -
V: TRBV3-1/TRBV3-2
DNA: TGTGCCAGCAGCCAAGATTATACGGGTAACACTGAAGCTTTCTTT
CDR3: CASSQDYTGNTEAFF

J: TRBJ2-1
D: -
size: -
V: TRBV4-1
DNA: TGCGCCAGCAGCCAAGGTCAGGGTTCCTACAATGAGCAGTTCTTC
CDR3: CASSQGQGSYNEQFF

J: TRBJ1-1
D: -
size: once
V: TRBV29-1
DNA: TGCAGCGTTGAGCAGGGGATGAACACTGAAGCTTTCTTT
CDR3: CSVEQGMNTEAFF

J: TRBJ2-1
D: -
size: -
V: TRBV19
DNA: TGTGCCAGTAGTAGGTTAGCGGCATACAATGAGCAGTTCTTC
CDR3: CASSRLAAYNEQFF

J: TRBJ2-7
D: TRBD1
size: -
V: TRBV30
DNA: TGTGCCTGGATTAGGGGACAGGGTATTTTTGGCGAGCAGTACTTC
CDR3: CAWIRGQGIFGEQYF

J: TRBJ2-1
D: -
size: -
V: TRBV29-1
DNA: TGCAGCGTTGGGCGGGGCCCGACCAATGAGCAGTTCTTC
CDR3: CSVGRGPTNEQFF

J: TRBJ2-3
D: TRBD2
size: -
V: TRBV5-4
DNA: TGTGCCAGCAGACCCCCTAGCGGGAGCACAGATACGCAGTATTTT
CDR3: CASRPPSGSTDTQYF

J: TRBJ1-5
D: -
size: few
V: TRBV19
DNA: TGTGCCAGTAGTTCCTCCGGCGGGACTCATCAGCCCCAGCATTTT
CDR3: CASSSSGGTHQPQHF

J: TRBJ1-1
D: -
size: -
V: TRBV28
DNA: TGTGCCAGCAGTTTACAGGGCGGGGAGAACACTGAAGCTTTCTTT
CDR3: CASSLQGGENTEAFF